Below, 9 T cell receptor beta chains from the same sample are listed, as sequenced in a study of glioma-infiltrating T cells listed by TCRdb under 2016. This sample was sequenced with an Illumina MiSeq. The iRepertoire nested amplicon-rescue multiplex PCR (arm-PCR) platform was used to amplify TCR alpha and beta CDR3 regions from RNA. TCRdb passed the public sequencing reads through fastp at Q25 and MiXCR, retaining productive beta sequences. Identical CDR3 proteins give one entry, which carries the most common genes and DNA. This sample gives 300,000 to 400,000 distinct CDR3 sequences in total; less than 50% of them show up just once. Of the sample, about 12% falls within the top ten clones. The sequenced material came from glioma tissue, nonneoplastic brain tissue, or PBMCs (not recorded which). Receptor source: a human donor with low-grade glioma or glioblastoma, undergoing nonglioma brain surgery, or in good health (not recorded which).

The rearrangement uses TRBV12-3 or TRBV12-4 and TRBJ2-7; D remains ambiguous. The ends were cut back, 5 bases at V and 2 bases at J, with 13 bases in the middle. This CDR3 spans 14 amino acids. In DNA, the CDR3 is TGTGCCAGCAGTGTTCTAGACCGCACCTACGAGCAGTACTTC. Its translation is CASSVLDRTYEQYF.

This sequence joins TRBV12-3 or TRBV12-4 and TRBJ2-7; 8 nucleotides match TRBD1. V gave up 6 bases and J gave up 6 bases; unmatched junction bases: 13. The CDR3 runs 15 residues. The CDR3 loop reads CASSVSGQGVREQYF. CDR3 coding DNA: TGTGCCAGCAGCGTAAGTGGACAGGGAGTTCGCGAGCAGTACTTC.

This clonotype was picked up one time. The chain joins TRBV15 to TRBJ2-5, with D unresolved. This CDR3 comprises 15 residues. The V end was cut by 1 base, the J end by 0 bases, with 9 bases between. The V gene's germline CDR1 is LNHNV and CDR2 YYDKDF (reference sequence). CDR3 sequence: CATSRARVHQETQYF. CDR3 in DNA: TGTGCCACCAGCAGAGCCCGGGTCCACCAAGAGACCCAGTACTTC.

The J gene is TRBJ1-1, the V gene TRBV5-1; D possibly corresponds to TRBD1 (5 bases). V lost 7 bases, J lost 0 bases, and 13 bases lay in between. CDR1 and CDR2 (germline): SGHRS, YFSETQ. The CDR3 contains 14 residues. The CDR3 region is CASRQGVMNTEAFF. The DNA for the CDR3 is TGCGCCAGCCGGCAGGGCGTAATGAACACTGAAGCTTTCTTT.

Worth noting for this clonotype: Mismatch with germline at one junction end may stem from a read error. The J gene is TRBJ2-1, the V gene TRBV28; 8 positions match TRBD1. The CDR3 has 16 residues. Looked up from germline, CDR1 is MDHEN and CDR2 is SYDVKM. CDR3 bases: TGTGCCAGCAGCCTAGGCCGGGACAGGCCCTACGATGAGCAGTTCTTC. Encoded protein: CASSLGRDRPYDEQFF.

With regard to this clonotype: This may arise from a read error, as a much more abundant clone is one base away. The chain employs TRBV20-1 and TRBJ1-1; 7 nucleotides line up with TRBD1. CDR3 length equals 14 residues. V lost 3 bases, J lost 3 bases, and 7 bases stayed unmatched. The germline CDR1 and CDR2 sequences are DFQATT and SNEGSKA (reference sequence). DNA of the CDR3: TGCAGTGCTAGTTGGGACAGCATGGACACTGAAGCTTTCTTT. It translates to CSASWDSMDTEAFF.

This clonotype was seen many times. The V gene is TRBV6-2 or TRBV6-3, the J gene TRBJ2-2; 7 bases align to TRBD1. The germline CDR1 and CDR2 sequences are MNHEY and SVGEGT. V lost 7 bases, J lost 1 base, and 9 bases stayed unmatched. This CDR3 comprises 16 residues. CDR3: CASKRYRGLNTGELFF. In nucleotides, the CDR3 is TGTGCCAGCAAGCGGTACAGGGGCCTGAACACCGGGGAGCTGTTTTTT.

This clonotype was observed a few times. The rearrangement links TRBV4-3 to TRBJ1-2, with D possibly being TRBD1 (5 bases). The CDR3 spans 16 residues. Looked up from germline, CDR1 is LGHNA and CDR2 is YSLEER. With 2 bases removed from V and 6 bases from J, the gap between germline ends came to 19 bases. The DNA for the CDR3 is TGCGCCAGCAGCCAAAATACCGTAGGGACGTGGGATGGCTACACCTTC. This sequence encodes CASSQNTVGTWDGYTF.

The chain links TRBV6-2 or TRBV6-3 to TRBJ2-1; 10 bases match TRBD2. V lost 3 bases to trimming and J lost 8 bases; unmatched junction nucleotides: 19. Germline loops: CDR1 MNHEY, CDR2 SVGEGT. The CDR3 extends over 19 amino acids. CDR3 in DNA: TGTGCCAGCAGTTATGCCCCCCTCTGGAGCGGGAGGGCGGGCGATGAGCAGTTCTTC. Amino acid sequence: CASSYAPLWSGRAGDEQFF.